The clone carrying this TCR beta chain was seen just once. Source study methods: It was from reference gene primer amplification that nucleated cell counts were estimated. Profiling relied on immunoSEQ multiplex PCR, and the TCRdb table lists in-frame clones only, not all of them. V and J calls and clone size are as listed in that table; D and trimming were resolved from the DNA. The data hold a few hundred thousand clones, with over 75% observed a single time. This record comes from a study of blood T cell repertoires in COVID-19. Looked up from germline, CDR1 is SGHTA and CDR2 is FQGNSA. Losses at the gene ends were 3 bases for V and 6 bases for J; bases not matched to a gene: 5. There are 14 residues in the CDR3.

What was sequenced was peripheral blood. The sequence derives from a human donor in a cohort sampled during active COVID-19. This chain uses TRBV7-2 with TRBJ1-1, with TRBD1 matching over 9 bases. The CDR3 region has the DNA TGTGCCAGCAGCTTCGGACAGGGGTCGGCTGAAGCTTTCTTT. Translating gives CASSFGQGSAEAFF.